Listed below are T cell receptor beta chains from one sample, sequenced in a study of T cell clonotyping in hematopoietic cell transplantation. This table comes from immunoSEQ multiplex PCR, and its TCRdb copy is limited to in-frame clones, with some not included. The sample carries about 36,000 clones, over 85% recorded once. Sequenced material: peripheral blood mononuclear cells, taken before stem cell transplant. The receptors were sampled from a man in his forties with chronic myeloid leukemia. Some clones in this sample may be carry-over from other donors' samples. The CDR3 runs from the conserved cysteine through the conserved F or W. A D gene is named only where the DNA matches it firmly.

TRBJ2-7	TRBD1	TRBV28	CASSSGQGYEQYF
TRBJ1-2	TRBD1	TRBV28	CASSRGQGGYGYTF
TRBJ2-7	-	TRBV7-2	CASSTYYEQYF
TRBJ2-1	TRBD1	TRBV2	CASSARQGDSGNEQFF
TRBJ1-1	TRBD1	TRBV7-9	CASSYGQVVTEAFF
TRBJ1-2	-	TRBV6-6	CASSRRGDGYTF
TRBJ1-4	TRBD1	TRBV28	CASSHLGQGGEKLFF
TRBJ1-6	-	TRBV10-3	CAIGRESDPNSPLHF
TRBJ2-7	-	TRBV11-1	CASTLLGSLGEQYF
TRBJ2-3	-	TRBV6-6	CASRVWGSTDTQYF
TRBJ1-5	-	TRBV7-2	CASSFDDQPQHF
TRBJ2-7	-	TRBV7-8	CASSPLTEQYF
TRBJ2-7	-	TRBV11-3	CASSLEGGYEQYF
TRBJ1-6	-	TRBV4-3	CASSQERGSSPLHF
TRBJ2-7	TRBD1	TRBV5-1	CASSLNPLQGADEQYF
TRBJ2-7	-	TRBV5-4	CASSFRGSPYEQYF
TRBJ2-1	TRBD2	TRBV7-3	CASSLTSTSGEGRQFF
TRBJ2-6	-	TRBV15	CATSSARSGANVLTF
TRBJ2-2	-	TRBV2	CASSREGDNTGELFF
TRBJ1-2	-	TRBV19	CASSPGTIYGYTF
TRBJ1-4	TRBD1	TRBV30	CAWSVGDRGLFNEKLFF
TRBJ2-2	-	TRBV7-7	CASSLESRTGELFF
TRBJ2-7	TRBD1	TRBV4-2	CASSNLQGEQYF
TRBJ1-1	-	TRBV6-6	CASTLRPNTEAFF
TRBJ1-1	-	TRBV28	CASGGGLGTEAFF
TRBJ2-3	-	TRBV4-2	CASSQEGGRTDTQYF
TRBJ2-1	-	TRBV7-3	CASSLMGSSDEQFF
TRBJ1-1	TRBD1	TRBV27	CASRGGTVNTEAFF
TRBJ2-1	TRBD2	TRBV27	CASSFQRGVREQFF
TRBJ2-5	TRBD2	TRBV30	CAWTGTSQETQYF
TRBJ2-5	-	TRBV15	CATSREPQGGETQYF
TRBJ1-4	-	TRBV11-2	CASSLVLGGRSNEKLFF
TRBJ2-1	TRBD2	TRBV30	CAWKDEAGLAGGLGNEQFF
TRBJ1-2	-	TRBV30	CAWSGDGYTF
TRBJ2-7	-	TRBV6-5	CASSPRASFVYEQYF
TRBJ1-4	TRBD1	TRBV11-2	CASSPGQGLNEKLFF
TRBJ1-4	TRBD1	TRBV6-5	CASTGGLRTNEKLFF
TRBJ1-1	-	TRBV29-1	CSAPFSWGTEAFF
TRBJ2-5	TRBD2	TRBV30	CAWRDRGVETQYF
TRBJ1-1	-	TRBV20-1	CSAPENTEAFF
TRBJ1-5	-	TRBV5-6	CASSSPGGPQHF
TRBJ1-6	-	TRBV4-3	CASSQDLWDGVSPLHF
TRBJ1-5	-	TRBV11-2	CASSLDLGGLQPQHF
TRBJ1-2	-	TRBV7-2	CASSLDEDGANYGYTF
TRBJ1-1	-	TRBV4-2	CASSTGTEAFF
TRBJ2-5	-	TRBV6-5	CASSYSLGYATQYF
TRBJ1-3	-	TRBV4-3	CASSQEDSEENTIYF
TRBJ1-2	-	TRBV18	CASSHTGNYGYTF
TRBJ1-2	-	TRBV14	CASGQWGLPGREYYGYTF
TRBJ1-5	-	TRBV5-1	CASSPLPGGNQPQHF
TRBJ2-5	TRBD1	TRBV5-6	CASSLLSGGETQYF
TRBJ2-3	TRBD2	TRBV6-1	CASSLSGGWSDTQYF
TRBJ1-1	-	TRBV13	CASSLRGEVNTEAFF
TRBJ1-1	-	TRBV5-1	CASSLETGRSTEAFF
TRBJ1-3	-	TRBV7-6	CASSRSGGPGNTIYF